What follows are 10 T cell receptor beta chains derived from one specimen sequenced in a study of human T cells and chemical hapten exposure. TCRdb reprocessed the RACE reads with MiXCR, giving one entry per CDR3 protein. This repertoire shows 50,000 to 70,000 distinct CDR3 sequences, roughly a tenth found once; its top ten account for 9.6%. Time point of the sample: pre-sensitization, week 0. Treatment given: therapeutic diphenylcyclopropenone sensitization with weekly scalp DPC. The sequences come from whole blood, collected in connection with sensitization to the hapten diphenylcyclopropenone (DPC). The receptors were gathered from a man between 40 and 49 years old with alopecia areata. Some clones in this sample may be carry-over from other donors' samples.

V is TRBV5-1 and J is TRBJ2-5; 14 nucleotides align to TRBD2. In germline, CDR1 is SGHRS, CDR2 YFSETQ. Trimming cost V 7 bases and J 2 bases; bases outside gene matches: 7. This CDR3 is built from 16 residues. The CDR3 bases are TGCGCCAGCCGGACTAGCGGGAGGTCTGTGCAAGAGACCCAGTACTTC. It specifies CASRTSGRSVQETQYF.

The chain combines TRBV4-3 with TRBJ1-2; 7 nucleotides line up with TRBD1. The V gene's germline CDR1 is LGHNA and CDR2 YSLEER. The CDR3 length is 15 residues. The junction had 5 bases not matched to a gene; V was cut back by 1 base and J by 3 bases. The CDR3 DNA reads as TGCGCCAGCAGCCAAGCGAGCAGGGGGGACTATGGCTACACCTTC. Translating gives CASSQASRGDYGYTF.

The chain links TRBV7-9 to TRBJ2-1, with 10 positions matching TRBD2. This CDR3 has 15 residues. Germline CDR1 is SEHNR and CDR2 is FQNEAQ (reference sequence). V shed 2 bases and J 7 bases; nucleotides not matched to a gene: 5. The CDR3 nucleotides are TGTGCCAGCAGCTTACTCCTAGCGGGAGCGAATGAGCAGTTCTTC. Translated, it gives CASSLLLAGANEQFF.

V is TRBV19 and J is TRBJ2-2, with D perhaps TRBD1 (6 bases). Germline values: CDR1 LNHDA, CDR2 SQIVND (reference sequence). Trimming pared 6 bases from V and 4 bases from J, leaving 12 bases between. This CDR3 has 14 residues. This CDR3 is CASRTGQITGELFF. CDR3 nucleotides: TGTGCCAGTAGGACCGGACAGATCACCGGGGAGCTGTTTTTT.

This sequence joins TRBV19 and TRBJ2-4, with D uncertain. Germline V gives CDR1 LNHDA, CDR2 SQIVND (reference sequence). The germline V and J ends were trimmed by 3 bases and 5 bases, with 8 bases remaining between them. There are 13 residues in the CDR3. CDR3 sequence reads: CASSISRENIQYF. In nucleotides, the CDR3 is TGTGCCAGTAGTATCAGTCGGGAAAACATTCAGTACTTC.

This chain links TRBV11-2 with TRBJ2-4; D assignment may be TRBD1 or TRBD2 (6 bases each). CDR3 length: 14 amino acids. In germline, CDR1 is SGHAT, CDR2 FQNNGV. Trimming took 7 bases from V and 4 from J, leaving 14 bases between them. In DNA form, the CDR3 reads TGTGCCAGCAACCGAGGGGGGCTTAAAAACATTCAGTACTTC. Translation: CASNRGGLKNIQYF.

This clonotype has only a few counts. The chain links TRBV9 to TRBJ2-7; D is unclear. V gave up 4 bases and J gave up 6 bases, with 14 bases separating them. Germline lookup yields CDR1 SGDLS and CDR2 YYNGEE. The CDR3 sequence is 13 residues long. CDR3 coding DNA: TGTGCCAGCAGCCTCGGTGTGGGCGGCGAGCAGTACTTC. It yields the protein CASSLGVGGEQYF.

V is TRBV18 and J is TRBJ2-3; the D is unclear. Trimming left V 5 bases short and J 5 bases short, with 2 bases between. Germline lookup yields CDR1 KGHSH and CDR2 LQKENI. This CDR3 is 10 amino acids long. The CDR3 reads CASSKDTQYF. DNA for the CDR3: TGTGCCAGCTCAAAAGATACGCAGTATTTT.

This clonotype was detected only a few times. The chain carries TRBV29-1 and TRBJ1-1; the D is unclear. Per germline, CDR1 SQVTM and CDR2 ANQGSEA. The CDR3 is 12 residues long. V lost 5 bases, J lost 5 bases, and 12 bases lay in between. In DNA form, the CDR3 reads TGCAGCGTTTCATATTGGGGTACTGAAGCTTTCTTT. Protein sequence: CSVSYWGTEAFF.

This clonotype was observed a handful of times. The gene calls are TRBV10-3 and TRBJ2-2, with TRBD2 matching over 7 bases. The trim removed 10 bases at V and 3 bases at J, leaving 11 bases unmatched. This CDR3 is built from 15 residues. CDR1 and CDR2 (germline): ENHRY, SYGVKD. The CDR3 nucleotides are TGTGCCACCCAATCTGGGGGGGGTTACACCGGGGAGCTGTTTTTT. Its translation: CATQSGGGYTGELFF.